Listed below are T cell receptor beta chains from one sample, sequenced in a study of blood T cell repertoires in COVID-19. The method was immunoSEQ multiplex PCR; TCRdb's version includes in-frame clones alone and lacks a portion of them. Among about 380,000 clones, 80% to 90% were seen once, and the ten largest hold around 1.3%. Sequenced sample: PBMCs or T cells enriched from blood (not recorded which). These receptors all come from a man aged 25-40 years who had recovered from COVID-19. CDR3s include the opening cysteine and the closing phenylalanine or tryptophan. A D gene is named only where the DNA matches it firmly. Some rows have no size entry. The others give once, few or many, or a class for an expanded clone.

NA,TRBV6-5,TRBJ2-2,TRBD1,CASSSGTGPGELFF,TGTGCCAGCAGTTCCGGGACAGGGCCCGGGGAGCTGTTTTTT
NA,TRBV6-5,TRBJ2-5,TRBD2,CASRGLAGAQETQYF,TGTGCCAGCAGGGGACTAGCGGGGGCCCAAGAGACCCAGTACTTC
NA,TRBV6-5,TRBJ1-3,TRBD1,CASRGQSSGNTIYF,TGTGCCAGCCGGGGACAGTCCTCTGGAAACACCATATATTTT
NA,TRBV30,TRBJ1-6,NA,CAWSLGGFNSYNSPLHF,TGTGCCTGGAGTCTAGGGGGTTTCAACTCCTATAATTCACCCCTCCACTTT
NA,TRBV2,TRBJ2-5,TRBD2,CASRGGGEETQYF,TGTGCCAGCCGTGGCGGGGGGGAGGAGACCCAGTACTTC
NA,TRBV10-3,TRBJ2-3,TRBD1,CAIGGQGAGDTQYF,TGTGCCATCGGTGGACAGGGGGCGGGAGATACGCAGTATTTT
NA,TRBV19,TRBJ2-7,TRBD2,CASSIEPGLEVEQYF,TGTGCCAGTAGTATAGAGCCGGGACTAGAAGTCGAGCAGTACTTC
once,TRBV6-6,TRBJ2-7,TRBD1,CASSPGTGERNEQYF,TGTGCCAGCAGCCCCGGGACAGGGGAAAGGAACGAGCAGTACTTC
NA,TRBV9,TRBJ1-2,NA,CASSHNREVENGYTF,TGTGCCAGCAGCCACAACAGAGAAGTAGAAAATGGCTACACCTTC
NA,TRBV11-2,TRBJ2-3,NA,CASSLDRDTQYF,TGTGCCAGCAGCTTAGATCGGGATACGCAGTATTTT
NA,TRBV5-4,TRBJ2-5,TRBD1,CASSFRDRGQETQYF,TGTGCCAGCAGCTTCCGGGACAGGGGGCAAGAGACCCAGTACTTC
NA,TRBV18,TRBJ1-2,TRBD1,CASSSSGTVYYGYTF,TGTGCCAGCTCATCCTCCGGGACAGTCTACTATGGCTACACCTTC
NA,TRBV11-2,TRBJ1-2,TRBD1,CASSLQQIQGARGYTF,TGTGCCAGCAGCTTACAACAAATTCAGGGGGCGCGGGGCTACACCTTC
NA,TRBV29-1,TRBJ1-2,TRBD1,CSAGGQGFYGYTF,TGCAGCGCAGGGGGACAGGGCTTCTATGGCTACACCTTC
NA,TRBV18,TRBJ1-6,TRBD1,CASSPRQGASGSPLHF,TGTGCCAGCTCACCCAGACAGGGGGCGAGTGGTTCACCCCTCCACTTT
NA,TRBV6-6,TRBJ1-5,TRBD1,CASSNKGAPRNPPQHF,TGTGCCAGCAGCAATAAGGGGGCCCCTAGAAATCCGCCCCAGCATTTT
NA,TRBV7-7,TRBJ2-1,TRBD2,CASSLGTSAHNEQFF,TGTGCTAGCAGCTTAGGGACTAGCGCCCATAATGAGCAGTTCTTC
NA,TRBV7-8,TRBJ1-5,NA,CASSPDKDYSPQHF,TGTGCCAGCAGCCCCGATAAGGACTATTCGCCCCAGCATTTT
NA,TRBV11-2,TRBJ1-6,NA,CASTRAGSPLHF,TGTGCCAGCACCCGGGCGGGTTCACCCCTCCACTTT
NA,TRBV9,TRBJ1-4,NA,CASSAGITNEKLFF,TGTGCCAGCAGCGCAGGGATCACTAATGAAAAACTGTTTTTT
NA,TRBV19,TRBJ1-1,NA,CASRWGTGNTEAFF,TGTGCCAGTAGATGGGGCACAGGGAACACTGAAGCTTTCTTT
NA,TRBV7-2,TRBJ2-7,TRBD1,CASSGWDRSTYEQYF,TGTGCCAGCAGCGGCTGGGACAGGTCAACCTACGAGCAGTACTTC
NA,TRBV6-5,TRBJ1-6,TRBD1,CATNRGMDNSPLHF,TGTGCCACCAACAGGGGGATGGATAATTCACCCCTCCACTTT
NA,TRBV19,TRBJ2-1,NA,CASSSDRDSSWAFNEQFF,TGTGCCAGTAGTAGCGACCGGGACTCGAGTTGGGCCTTCAATGAGCAGTTCTTC
NA,TRBV29-1,TRBJ1-2,TRBD1,CSAGQGINYGYTF,TGCAGCGCCGGACAGGGGATAAACTATGGCTACACCTTC